The clone carrying this TCR beta chain was detected a few times. Its antigen is as yet unknown. PCR was performed using 60 Vbeta and 13 Jbeta primers. Original analysis: A later analysis counted around 80 million unique TCR beta chains, about 11 million shared. Measured with immunoSEQ multiplex PCR; TCRdb has only the in-frame clones, and not every one. V, J and clone size reflect that table, while D and trimming were determined from the DNA. The sample records about 130,000 clones, 60% to 80% being singletons. The data originate from a study of cytomegalovirus exposure and HLA in healthy donors. CDR1 MNHEY and CDR2 SVGAGI come from the germline V gene. V was trimmed by 6 bases and J by 1 base, leaving 11 bases between them. The CDR3 consists of 14 residues. Broader study findings: The study designated fewer than 200 TCR beta chains cytomegalovirus-associated. Donors belonging to an Asian-associated ancestry cluster reportedly showed fewer N-insertions in productive TCRs than the roughly 680-donor mean, according to what a later analysis found. Per a prior analysis, the majority of TCR beta V segments were productive roughly 87% or roughly 30% of the time.

The sample taken for sequencing was PBMCs. The V gene is TRBV6-5, the J gene TRBJ2-3; no clear D gene. This receptor was identified in a man younger than 45 in good health and CMV-seronegative. This chain's CDR3 is CASSSRWGTDTQYF. The CDR3 bases are TGTGCCAGCAGCTCCAGGTGGGGCACAGATACGCAGTATTTT.